A selection of T cell receptor beta chains follows, all from one sample in a study of T cell changes during pregnancy in multiple sclerosis. Assay used: immunoSEQ multiplex PCR; TCRdb lists only in-frame clones, some missing. Among about 61,000 clones listed, about 94% were seen once. The specimen was CD8+ T cells from peripheral blood mononuclear cells, collected in the third trimester of pregnancy. Every receptor here comes from a female donor with multiple sclerosis, enrolled in a pregnancy study. Each CDR3 is given with its conserved first and last residue. The order of the fields is D gene, J gene, V gene, CDR3 DNA, CDR3 protein. D genes are given only for firm matches.

TRBD2,TRBJ2-1,TRBV11-2,TGTGCCAGCACAACTACTAGCGGGTCTTACAATGAGCAGTTCTTC,CASTTTSGSYNEQFF
TRBD2,TRBJ2-1,TRBV14,TGTGCCAGCAGCCCCCGACTAGCGGGGTACAATGAGCAGTTCTTC,CASSPRLAGYNEQFF
.,TRBJ2-1,TRBV11-2,TGTGCCAGCAGCTTAGGTACTAGCCGTCGGGAGTTCTTC,CASSLGTSRREFF
TRBD1,TRBJ2-7,TRBV7-6,TGTGCCAGCAGCCCTCCAGGGACAGGGTTCGACGAGCAGTACTTC,CASSPPGTGFDEQYF
TRBD1,TRBJ1-2,TRBV13,TGTGCCAGCAGAAGTACAGGGGATTGGGATGGCTACACCTTC,CASRSTGDWDGYTF
TRBD1,TRBJ2-7,TRBV5-4,TGTGCCAGCAGCTGGACAGGGACTCCATCCCCCTACGAGCAGTACTTC,CASSWTGTPSPYEQYF
TRBD2,TRBJ2-7,TRBV19,TGTGCCAGTAGTCCGGGACTAGCCGCCTACGAGCAGTACTTC,CASSPGLAAYEQYF
.,TRBJ2-7,TRBV9,TGTGCCAGCAGCGTAGGCGGTAGCTCCTACGAGCAGTACTTC,CASSVGGSSYEQYF
TRBD2,TRBJ2-1,TRBV4-3,TGCGCCAGCAGCCAGGGACTAGCGATGGGGAATGAGCAGTTCTTC,CASSQGLAMGNEQFF
.,TRBJ2-5,TRBV7-9,TGTGCCAGCAGCACCCCCAATTCCGGGTCCCAAGAGACCCAGTACTTC,CASSTPNSGSQETQYF